These 22 T cell receptor beta chains originate from one sample sequenced in a study of T cell responses to AZD1222 COVID-19 vaccine. Sequenced by immunoSEQ multiplex PCR; TCRdb stores in-frame clones only, minus some. The data hold 120,000 to 150,000 clones, with just over 85% observed a single time. Sequencing was performed on peripheral blood, taken 28 days after the second AZD1222 dose. Source of these receptors: an adult who received the AZD1222 COVID-19 vaccine.

This chain joins TRBV4-2 and TRBJ1-2; weak D call: TRBD1 (5 bases). V was trimmed by 1 base and J by 8 bases, leaving 11 bases between them. Germline CDR1 reads LGHNA; CDR2 reads YNFKEQ. This CDR3 is 13 amino acids long. The CDR3 here is CASSQAGQLGYTF. The CDR3 region has the DNA TGTGCCAGCAGCCAAGCAGGGCAATTAGGCTACACCTTC.

This chain connects TRBV29-1 to TRBJ2-2, with TRBD1 matching over 8 bases. The CDR3 contains 13 residues. CDR1 and CDR2 from the germline V gene are SQVTM and ANQGSEA. The V and J ends lost 5 bases and 5 bases, in that order; junction bases with no gene match: 4. CDR3 coding DNA: TGCAGCGTTAGGACAGGGAGTACCGGGGAGCTGTTTTTT. It codes for CSVRTGSTGELFF.

The rearrangement joins TRBV7-7 to TRBJ1-2; D perhaps matches TRBD1 (5 bases). The ends were cut back, 1 base at V and 6 bases at J, with 21 bases in the middle. This CDR3 has 17 residues. In germline, CDR1 is SSHAT, CDR2 FNYEAQ (reference sequence). The CDR3 reads CASSLDAGTRTRDGYTF. CDR3 bases: TGTGCCAGCAGCTTAGATGCAGGGACTAGGACGAGGGATGGCTACACCTTC.

This clone was seen just once. This chain joins TRBV10-3 and TRBJ2-2, with a possible D match to TRBD1 (5 bases). The CDR3 runs to 16 residues. Trimming pared 0 bases from V and 1 base from J, leaving 9 bases between. CDR1 ENHRY and CDR2 SYGVKD come from the germline V gene. The CDR3 sequence: CAISESSQVNTGELFF. CDR3 bases: TGTGCCATCAGTGAGTCGTCACAGGTGAACACCGGGGAGCTGTTTTTT.

The chain uses TRBV30 and TRBJ2-7; D is unresolved. The length of the CDR3 is 14 residues. Trimming took 1 base from V and 5 from J, leaving 15 bases between them. Germline V gene data show CDR1 as GTSNPN and CDR2 as SVGIG (reference sequence). This CDR3 is CAWSELALLDEQYF. The CDR3 DNA reads TGTGCCTGGAGTGAACTGGCCTTGTTGGACGAGCAGTACTTC.

This chain links TRBV6-5 with TRBJ2-5; D uncertain. This CDR3 region has 12 residues. The V end was cut by 6 bases, the J end by 5 bases, with 10 bases between. Germline CDR1 and CDR2: MNHEY and SVGAGI. Here the CDR3 reads CASRADLETQYF. For the CDR3, the DNA is TGTGCCAGCAGAGCTGACCTGGAGACCCAGTACTTC.

Sample share makes this clone medium-sized. The chain recombines TRBV19 with TRBJ2-7; 8 bases are shared with TRBD1. With 6 bases clipped from V and 5 bases from J, the junction kept 6 bases outside the gene matches. The CDR3 spans 13 residues. CDR1 and CDR2 (germline): LNHDA, SQIVND (reference sequence). CDR3 in DNA: TGTGCCAGTAGCTTGGACAGGGCAAACGAGCAGTACTTC. The encoded protein is CASSLDRANEQYF.

The chain couples TRBV7-6 to TRBJ1-2; tentative D call: TRBD1 (5 bases). Germline CDR1 reads SGHVS; CDR2 reads FNYEAQ. The CDR3 runs 17 residues. Trimming pared 1 base from V and 1 base from J, leaving 16 bases between. The CDR3 sequence: CASSLDTGDLVNYGYTF. In nucleotides, the CDR3 is TGTGCCAGCAGCTTAGATACAGGCGACTTAGTTAACTATGGCTACACCTTC. Full variable domain (remainder filled in from reference TRBV7-6 and TRBJ1-2): GAGVSQSPRYKVTKRGQDVALRCDPISGHVSLYWYRQALGQGPEFLTYFNYEAQQDKSGLPNDRFSAERPEGSISTLTIQRTEQRDSAMYRCASSLDTGDLVNYGYTFGSGTRLTVV.

J is TRBJ1-6 and V is TRBV7-6; tentatively, D is TRBD1 (6 bases). The ends were cut back, 2 bases at V and 10 bases at J, with 9 bases in the middle. Germline CDR1 reads SGHVS; CDR2 reads FNYEAQ. The CDR3 has 13 residues. The CDR3 region is CASSLLGGSPLHF. CDR3 bases: TGTGCCAGCAGCTTATTGGGGGGCTCACCCCTCCACTTT.

The J gene is TRBJ1-2, the V gene TRBV2, with a possible D match to TRBD1 (6 bases). Trimming pared 11 bases from V and 3 bases from J, leaving 16 bases between. The CDR3 is 13 amino acids. CDR1 and CDR2 from the germline V gene are SNHLY and FYNNEI. The CDR3 reads CASKGGVHYGYTF. The CDR3 region has the DNA TGTGCCTCCAAGGGGGGGGTTCACTATGGCTACACCTTC.

The chain is built from TRBV10-2 and TRBJ2-5, with 8 nucleotides matching TRBD2. The germline V gene encodes CDR1 WSHSY and CDR2 SAAADI. Unmatched junction bases numbered 9, after V lost 7 bases and J lost 2 bases. The CDR3 is 15 residues long. This CDR3 is CASIDELAGQETQYF. CDR3 DNA sequence: TGCGCCAGCATCGACGAATTAGCGGGACAAGAGACCCAGTACTTC.

J is TRBJ1-2 and V is TRBV28; perhaps TRBD1 as D (5 bases). In germline, CDR1 is MDHEN, CDR2 SYDVKM. CDR3 length: 14 residues. Between the trimmed V and J ends, which lost 5 bases and 5 bases, there was a span of 15 bases. In DNA, the CDR3 is TGTGCCAGCAGTACCCAGGGCGTTGGGTATGGCTACACCTTC. Translating gives CASSTQGVGYGYTF.

The V gene is TRBV3-1 (or the pseudogene TRBV3-2), the J gene TRBJ1-2; D possibly corresponds to TRBD1 (5 bases). V was shortened by 5 bases and J by 1 base, with 17 bases between the two germline ends. The CDR3 is 16 amino acids. Germline lookup yields CDR1 LGHDT and CDR2 YNNKEL (reference sequence). Here the CDR3 reads CASSWEDRGHNYGYTF. The CDR3 DNA reads TGTGCCAGCAGCTGGGAGGACCGGGGCCATAACTATGGCTACACCTTC.

This clone appeared once. V is TRBV7-9 and J is TRBJ1-1, with 7 bases that match TRBD1. The CDR3 totals 12 residues. J gave up 3 bases and V 11 bases, and 6 bases lay outside the gene matches. Germline-derived CDR1 and CDR2 are SEHNR and FQNEAQ (reference sequence). The CDR3 loop reads CAGGDRDTEAFF. The CDR3 DNA reads as TGTGCCGGGGGCGACAGGGACACTGAAGCTTTCTTT.

J is TRBJ1-1 and V is TRBV19; 8 bases fit TRBD1. V lost 4 bases, J lost 6 bases, and 10 bases stayed unmatched. This CDR3 comprises 15 residues. CDR1 LNHDA and CDR2 SQIVND come from the germline V gene (reference sequence). This CDR3 is CASSSYRDRTPEAFF. The CDR3 bases are TGTGCCAGTAGTAGTTACCGGGACAGGACTCCTGAAGCTTTCTTT. Based on the CDR3 plus reference TRBV19 and TRBJ1-1, the full variable domain is DGGITQSPKYLFRKEGQNVTLSCEQNLNHDAMYWYRQDPGQGLRLIYYSQIVNDFQKGDIAEGYSVSREKKESFPLTVTSAQKNPTAFYLCASSSYRDRTPEAFFGQGTRLTVV.

V usage is TRBV20-1 and J usage is TRBJ1-2; D not certain. V dropped 3 bases and J dropped 8 bases, with 10 bases sitting between them. CDR1 is DFQATT and CDR2 is SNEGSKA in the germline V gene (reference sequence). The CDR3 extends over 11 amino acids. The CDR3 sequence is CSARGISGYTF. CDR3 nucleotide sequence: TGCAGTGCTAGGGGAATTAGCGGCTACACCTTC.

The V and J genes are TRBV6-5 and TRBJ1-2; D not certain. Trimming removed 8 bases at V and 5 bases at J, with 18 bases between. The CDR3 spans 14 residues. Germline CDR1 is MNHEY and CDR2 is SVGAGI. CDR3 residues: CASRLGSTTYGYTF. In DNA, the CDR3 is TGTGCCAGCCGGCTTGGCAGCACCACTTATGGCTACACCTTC.

The chain links TRBV29-1 to TRBJ1-2, with TRBD1 matching 7 bases. The ends lost 3 bases at V and 2 bases at J; junction bases unmatched: 6. This CDR3 has 14 residues. CDR1 SQVTM and CDR2 ANQGSEA come from the germline V gene. CDR3 sequence: CSVEPIQGNYGYTF. The CDR3 DNA reads TGCAGCGTTGAGCCCATACAGGGGAACTATGGCTACACCTTC. Full variable domain (remainder filled in from reference TRBV29-1 and TRBJ1-2): SAVISQKPSRDICQRGTSLTIQCQVDSQVTMMFWYRQQPGQSLTLIATANQGSEATYESGFVIDKFPISRPNLTFSTLTVSNMSPEDSSIYLCSVEPIQGNYGYTFGSGTRLTVV.

This chain connects TRBV5-6 to TRBJ1-3; 9 bases line up with TRBD1. CDR1 and CDR2 (germline): SGHDT, YYEEEE. Germline trimming cut 2 bases from V and 7 bases from J; bases unmatched to any gene: 4. The CDR3 covers 14 residues. Here the CDR3 reads CASSFGTGLNTIYF. Here the CDR3 DNA reads TGTGCCAGCAGCTTTGGGACAGGGCTTAACACCATATATTTT. Together with reference TRBV5-6 and TRBJ1-3, the CDR3 gives the full variable domain: DAGVTQSPTHLIKTRGQQVTLRCSPKSGHDTVSWYQQALGQGPQFIFQYYEEEERQRGNFPDRFSGHQFPNYSSELNVNALLLGDSALYLCASSFGTGLNTIYFGEGSWLTVV.

This clone has just one count. The chain combines TRBV11-1 with TRBJ1-1, with D maybe TRBD1 (5 bases). The CDR3 has 15 amino acids. The V end lost 3 bases, the J end lost 1 base, and 12 bases lay between the germline ends. The germline V gene encodes CDR1 SGHAT and CDR2 FQDESV (reference sequence). The CDR3 sequence is CASSFFSGKNTEAFF. The DNA for the CDR3 is TGTGCCAGCAGCTTCTTCTCAGGGAAGAACACTGAAGCTTTCTTT.

J is TRBJ1-5 and V is TRBV7-9, with a possible D match to TRBD1 (6 bases). Trimming left V 1 base short and J 0 bases short, with 13 bases between. Germline CDR1 and CDR2: SEHNR and FQNEAQ (reference sequence). This CDR3 region has 17 residues. The CDR3 spells CASSLGAGGHSNQPQHF. Here the CDR3 DNA reads TGTGCCAGCAGCTTAGGGGCCGGGGGCCATAGCAATCAGCCCCAGCATTTT.

The CDR3 sequence is CASSGGQGLPDEQYF. CDR3 nucleotides: TGCGCCAGCAGCGGGGGACAGGGCCTCCCTGACGAGCAGTACTTC. The chain couples TRBV5-1 to TRBJ2-7; TRBD1 aligns across 9 bases. The CDR3 is 15 amino acids. Germline CDR1 reads SGHRS; CDR2 reads YFSETQ. With 4 bases clipped from V and 5 bases from J, the junction kept 10 bases outside the gene matches. The whole variable domain, remainder taken from reference TRBV5-1 and TRBJ2-7, is KAGVTQTPRYLIKTRGQQVTLSCSPISGHRSVSWYQQTPGQGLQFLFEYFSETQRNKGNFPGRFSGRQFSNSRSEMNVSTLELGDSALYLCASSGGQGLPDEQYFGPGTRLTVT.